This entry features one TCR beta chain sequence. The RNA, about 0.5 to 1 ug, was put through reverse transcription using random hexamers. Across 54 Vbeta and 13 Jbeta, TCR beta CDR3 was amplified with immunoSEQ multiplex PCR. In TCRdb, the immunoSEQ multiplex PCR reads were re-called with MiXCR into one record per CDR3 protein. The sample consists of tens of thousands of distinct CDR3 sequences, approximately 94% of them appearing once. This record belongs to a study of CD8 T cells in Susac syndrome. TEMRA cells were enriched by FACS, while CD8+ and CD4+ T cells were obtained through a negative isolation that was performed magnetically. Germline CDR1 and CDR2: DFQATT and SNEGSKA (reference sequence). The V and J ends lost 2 bases and 7 bases respectively, with 6 bases between them. The CDR3 sequence is 10 residues long.

This chain joins TRBV20-1 and TRBJ2-7; D unclear. The sequence was collected from a human donor with Susac syndrome. Sequenced input: CD8+ T cells from PBMCs. The CDR3 loop reads CSARMDEQYF. CDR3 in DNA: TGCAGTGCTAGAATGGATGAGCAGTACTTC.